This T cell receptor (beta chain) emerged from a study of blood T cell repertoires in COVID-19. This CDR3 is built from 17 residues. The V and J ends lost 4 bases and 0 bases respectively, with 18 bases between them. Looked up from germline, CDR1 is ENHRY and CDR2 is SYGVKD. TCRdb's table, derived via immunoSEQ multiplex PCR, lists solely in-frame clones and lacks some. Of fewer than 200,000 clones listed, around 83% are singletons. The sample taken for sequencing was peripheral blood. The chain recombines TRBV10-3 with TRBJ1-1, with D possibly being TRBD1 (6 bases). The TCR originated in a woman in her forties or fifties with COVID-19, enrolled during active disease. The CDR3 DNA sequence: TGTGCCATCAGTGGATCTTCCCAGGGGTCGGTGAACACTGAAGCTTTCTTT. Amino acid sequence: CAISGSSQGSVNTEAFF.